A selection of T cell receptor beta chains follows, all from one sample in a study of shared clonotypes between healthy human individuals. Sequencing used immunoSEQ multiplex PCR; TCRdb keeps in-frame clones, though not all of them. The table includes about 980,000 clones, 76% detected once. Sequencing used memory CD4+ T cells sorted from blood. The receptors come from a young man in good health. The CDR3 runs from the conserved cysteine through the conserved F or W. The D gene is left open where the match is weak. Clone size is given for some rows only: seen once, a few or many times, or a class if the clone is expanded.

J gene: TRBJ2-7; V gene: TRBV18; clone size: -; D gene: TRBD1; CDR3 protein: CASSPQDRASPAYF; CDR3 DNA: TGTGCCAGCTCACCCCAGGACAGGGCCTCCCCAGCGTACTTC
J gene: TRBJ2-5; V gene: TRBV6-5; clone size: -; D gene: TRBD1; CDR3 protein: CASSPRGSETQYF; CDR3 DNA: TGTGCCAGCAGTCCCAGGGGGTCAGAGACCCAGTACTTC
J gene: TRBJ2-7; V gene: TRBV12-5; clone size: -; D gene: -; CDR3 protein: CASGLYPTGESYEQYF; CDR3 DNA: TGTGCTAGTGGTTTGTACCCTACGGGAGAGTCCTACGAGCAGTACTTC
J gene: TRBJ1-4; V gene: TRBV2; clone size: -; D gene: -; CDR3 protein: CASSRTRDMTEKLFF; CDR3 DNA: TGTGCCAGCAGCCGGACCCGGGACATGACTGAAAAACTGTTTTTT
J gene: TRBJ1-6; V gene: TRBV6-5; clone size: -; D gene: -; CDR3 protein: CASSYSEHSPLHF; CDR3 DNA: TGTGCCAGCAGTTACTCAGAGCATTCACCCCTCCACTTT
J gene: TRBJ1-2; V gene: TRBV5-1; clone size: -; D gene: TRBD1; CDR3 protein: CASSEGGGFYGYTF; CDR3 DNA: TGCGCCAGCAGCGAAGGAGGGGGCTTCTATGGCTACACCTTC
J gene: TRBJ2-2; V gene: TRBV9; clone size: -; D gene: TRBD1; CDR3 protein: CASSPGTGANTGELFF; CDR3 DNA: TGTGCCAGCAGCCCCGGGACAGGGGCGAACACCGGGGAGCTGTTTTTT
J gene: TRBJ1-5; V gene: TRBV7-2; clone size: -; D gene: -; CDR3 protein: CASSPQYSNQPQHF; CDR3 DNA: TGTGCCAGCAGCCCACAGTATAGCAATCAGCCCCAGCATTTT
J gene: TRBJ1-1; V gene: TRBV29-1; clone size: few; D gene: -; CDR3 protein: CSVALRIGTEAFF; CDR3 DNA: TGCAGCGTTGCCCTTCGGATCGGGACTGAAGCTTTCTTT
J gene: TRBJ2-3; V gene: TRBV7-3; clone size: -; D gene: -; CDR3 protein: CASSLTAGLVGTDTQYF; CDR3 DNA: TGTGCCAGCAGCTTAACCGCCGGCCTGGTCGGCACAGATACGCAGTATTTT
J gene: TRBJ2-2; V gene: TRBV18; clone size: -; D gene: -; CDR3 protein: CASSPINTGELFF; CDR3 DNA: TGTGCCAGCTCACCAATTAACACCGGGGAGCTGTTTTTT
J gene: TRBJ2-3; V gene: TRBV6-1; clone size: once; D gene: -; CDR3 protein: CASNPGRATDTQYF; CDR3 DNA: TGTGCCAGCAATCCCGGCCGGGCCACAGATACGCAGTATTTT
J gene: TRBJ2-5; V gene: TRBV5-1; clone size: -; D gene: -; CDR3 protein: CASSPGRRVGETQYF; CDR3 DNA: TGCGCCAGCAGCCCTGGACGCAGGGTTGGAGAGACCCAGTACTTC
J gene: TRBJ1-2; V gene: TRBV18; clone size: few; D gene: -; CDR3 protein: CASSQENREGYTF; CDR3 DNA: TGTGCCAGCTCACAGGAAAACAGGGAAGGCTACACCTTC
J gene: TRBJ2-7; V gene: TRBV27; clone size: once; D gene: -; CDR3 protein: CASSRVRDVKGNEQYF; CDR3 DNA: TGTGCCAGCAGTCGAGTCCGGGACGTAAAAGGAAACGAGCAGTACTTC
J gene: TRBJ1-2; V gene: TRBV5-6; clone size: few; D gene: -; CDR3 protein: CASSLGPAEYGYTF; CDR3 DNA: TGTGCCAGCAGCTTGGGCCCGGCGGAGTATGGCTACACCTTC
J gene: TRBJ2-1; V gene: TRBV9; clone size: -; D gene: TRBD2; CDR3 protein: CASSLGLAGGREQFF; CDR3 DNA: TGTGCCAGCAGCCTAGGGTTAGCGGGAGGTCGGGAGCAGTTCTTC
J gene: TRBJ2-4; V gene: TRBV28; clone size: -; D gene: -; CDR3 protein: CASSPPIAKNIQYF; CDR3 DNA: TGTGCCAGCAGTCCCCCGATAGCCAAAAACATTCAGTACTTC
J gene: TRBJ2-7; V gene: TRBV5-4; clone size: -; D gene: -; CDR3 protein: CASSLGNRAAEQYF; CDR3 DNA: TGTGCCAGCAGCTTAGGAAACAGGGCAGCCGAGCAGTACTTC
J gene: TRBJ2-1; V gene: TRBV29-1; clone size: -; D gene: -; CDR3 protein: CSADLFPNEQFF; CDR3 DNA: TGCAGCGCCGACTTATTCCCCAATGAGCAGTTCTTC
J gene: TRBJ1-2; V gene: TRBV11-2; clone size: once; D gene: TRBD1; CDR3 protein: CASSLGQSFYGYTF; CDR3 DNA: TGTGCCAGCAGCTTGGGACAGAGTTTCTATGGCTACACCTTC
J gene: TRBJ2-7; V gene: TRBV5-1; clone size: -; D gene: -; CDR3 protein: CASRKPQGYEQYF; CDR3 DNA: TGCGCCAGCAGAAAACCCCAGGGCTACGAGCAGTACTTC
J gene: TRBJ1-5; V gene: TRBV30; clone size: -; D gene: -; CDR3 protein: CAWSFPDLGRGQPQHF; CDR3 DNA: TGTGCCTGGAGTTTTCCGGACCTGGGCAGGGGCCAGCCCCAGCATTTT
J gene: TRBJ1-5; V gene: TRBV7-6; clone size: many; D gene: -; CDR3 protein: CASSPQPGGKQPQHF; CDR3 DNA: TGTGCCAGCAGCCCCCAGCCGGGGGGAAAGCAGCCCCAGCATTTT
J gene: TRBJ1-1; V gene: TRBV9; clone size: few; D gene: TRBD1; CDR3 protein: CASSVGQSRTEAFF; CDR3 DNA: TGTGCCAGCAGCGTGGGACAGAGTAGGACTGAAGCTTTCTTT
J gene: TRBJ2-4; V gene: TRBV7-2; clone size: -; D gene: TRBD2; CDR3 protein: CASSLSGRAGKNIQYF; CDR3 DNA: TGTGCCAGCAGCTTATCCGGGAGGGCGGGCAAAAACATTCAGTACTTC
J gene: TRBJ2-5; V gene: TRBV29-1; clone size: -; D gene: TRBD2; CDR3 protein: CSVASGQETQYF; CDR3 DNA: TGCAGCGTTGCTAGCGGGCAAGAGACCCAGTACTTC
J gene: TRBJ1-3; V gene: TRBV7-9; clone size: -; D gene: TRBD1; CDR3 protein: CASSLQGMQTTVAHF; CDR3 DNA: TGTGCCAGCAGTCTACAGGGGATGCAGACGACTGTCGCCCATTTT
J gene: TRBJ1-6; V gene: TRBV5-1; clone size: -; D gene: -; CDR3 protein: CASSWDSKPNSPLHF; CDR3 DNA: TGCGCCAGCAGCTGGGATAGTAAGCCTAATTCACCCCTCCACTTT
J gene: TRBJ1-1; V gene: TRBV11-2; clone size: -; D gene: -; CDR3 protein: CASSWTNKIMNTEAFF; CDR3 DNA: TGTGCCAGCAGCTGGACAAATAAAATAATGAACACTGAAGCTTTCTTT
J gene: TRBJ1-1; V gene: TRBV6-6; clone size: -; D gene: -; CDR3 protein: CASRNLGRLAEAFF; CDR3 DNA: TGTGCCAGCAGAAATCTGGGCAGGCTAGCTGAAGCTTTCTTT
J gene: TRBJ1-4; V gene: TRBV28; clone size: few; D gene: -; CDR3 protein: CASSLREKLFF; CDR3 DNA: TGTGCCAGCAGTTTGAGGGAAAAACTGTTTTTT
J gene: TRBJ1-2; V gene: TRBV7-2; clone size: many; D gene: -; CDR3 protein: CASSLDRSSNYGYTF; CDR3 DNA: TGTGCCAGCAGCTTAGACAGAAGCTCTAACTATGGCTACACCTTC
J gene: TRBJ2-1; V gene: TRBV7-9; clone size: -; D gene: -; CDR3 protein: CASSLVRATRASYNEQFF; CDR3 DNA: TGTGCCAGCAGCTTAGTGAGGGCGACCAGGGCCTCCTACAATGAGCAGTTCTTC
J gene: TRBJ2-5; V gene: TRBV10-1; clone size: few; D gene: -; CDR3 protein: CASSDNRRQYF; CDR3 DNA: TGCGCCAGCAGTGACAACAGGCGACAGTACTTC
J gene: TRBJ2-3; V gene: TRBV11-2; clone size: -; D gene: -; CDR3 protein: CASSPDSAGTDTQYF; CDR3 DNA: TGTGCCAGCAGCCCAGACTCAGCCGGCACAGATACGCAGTATTTT
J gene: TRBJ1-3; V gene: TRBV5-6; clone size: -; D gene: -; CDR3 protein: CASSLWDRSGNTIYF; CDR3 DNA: TGTGCCAGCAGCTTGTGGGACCGCTCTGGAAACACCATATATTTT
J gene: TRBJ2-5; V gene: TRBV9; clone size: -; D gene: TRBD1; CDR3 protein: CASSVATGQGARETQYF; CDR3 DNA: TGTGCCAGCAGCGTAGCTACCGGACAGGGGGCTAGGGAGACCCAGTACTTC
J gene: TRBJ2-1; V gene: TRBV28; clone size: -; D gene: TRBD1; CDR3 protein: CASSLPNEKTGRANEQFF; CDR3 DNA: TGTGCCAGCAGTTTACCAAACGAGAAGACAGGGCGGGCCAATGAGCAGTTCTTC
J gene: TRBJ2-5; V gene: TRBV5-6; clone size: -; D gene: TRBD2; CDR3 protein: CASTSEAGGPSYQETQYF; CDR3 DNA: TGTGCCAGCACCTCGGAGGCGGGGGGGCCCTCGTACCAAGAGACCCAGTACTTC
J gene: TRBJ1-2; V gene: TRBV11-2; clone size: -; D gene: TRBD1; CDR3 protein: CASSLERQGGGYTF; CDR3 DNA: TGTGCCAGCAGCTTAGAGAGACAGGGAGGAGGCTACACCTTC
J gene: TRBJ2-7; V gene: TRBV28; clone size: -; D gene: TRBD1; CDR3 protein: CASRGQGSYEQYF; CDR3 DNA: TGTGCCAGCAGGGGACAGGGGTCCTACGAGCAGTACTTC
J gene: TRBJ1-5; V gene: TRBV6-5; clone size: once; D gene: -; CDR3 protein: CASRSGPTNQPQHF; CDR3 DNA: TGTGCCAGCAGATCTGGACCGACCAATCAGCCCCAGCATTTT